This is a list of T cell receptor beta chains from one sample in a study of cytomegalovirus exposure and HLA in healthy donors. Produced via immunoSEQ multiplex PCR; TCRdb's table is partial and in-frame only. Recorded for this sample: 130,000 or so clones. Sequenced sample: PBMCs. Receptors originate from a woman between 18 and 30 years old in good health and CMV-seronegative. Each CDR3 is given with its conserved first and last residue.

J gene | CDR3 length | V gene | CDR3 protein
TRBJ1-4 | 14 | TRBV28 | CASSPQGTNEKLFF
TRBJ2-5 | 13 | TRBV30 | CAWPLRLQETQYF
TRBJ2-2 | 17 | TRBV13 | CASSSRVRGTGTGELFF
TRBJ2-7 | 16 | TRBV11-2 | CASSSLTSGSVYEQYF
TRBJ1-5 | 18 | TRBV12-5 | CASGLSESGQGGNQPQHF
TRBJ2-5 | 14 | TRBV21-1 | CASSKATAEETQYF
TRBJ1-5 | 17 | TRBV5-6 | CASSRIMDTSSNQPQHF
TRBJ1-2 | 13 | TRBV27 | CASSLRVDYGYTF
TRBJ1-2 | 12 | TRBV29-1 | CSVEGGGGGYTF
TRBJ1-1 | 14 | TRBV6-5 | CASGPRGGLGEAFF
NA | 14 | TRBV7-9 | CASSTAGAPYEQYF
TRBJ2-5 | 15 | TRBV29-1 | CSVARGQGAEETQYF
NA | 14 | TRBV2 | CASSELSTGNEQYF
TRBJ2-1 | 14 | TRBV5-1 | CASSLASLDNEQFF
TRBJ2-1 | 16 | TRBV9 | CASSGGGLAGYNEQFF
TRBJ2-7 | 16 | TRBV13 | CASSFSTGRARGEQYF
TRBJ1-2 | 15 | TRBV5-4 | CASSPTGTGGHGYTF
TRBJ2-2 | 15 | TRBV7-6 | CASSQTGTTTGELFF
TRBJ2-4 | 13 | TRBV19 | CASSISRGNIQYF